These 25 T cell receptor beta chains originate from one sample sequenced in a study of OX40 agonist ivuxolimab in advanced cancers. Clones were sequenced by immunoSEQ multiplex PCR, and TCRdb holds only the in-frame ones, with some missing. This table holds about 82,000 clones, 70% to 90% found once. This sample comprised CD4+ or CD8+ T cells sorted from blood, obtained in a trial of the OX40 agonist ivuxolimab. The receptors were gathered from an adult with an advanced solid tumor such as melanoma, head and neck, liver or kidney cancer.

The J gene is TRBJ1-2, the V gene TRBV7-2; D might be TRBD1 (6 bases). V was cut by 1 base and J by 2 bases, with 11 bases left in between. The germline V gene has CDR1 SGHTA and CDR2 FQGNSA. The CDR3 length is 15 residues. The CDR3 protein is CASSLESQGNYGYTF. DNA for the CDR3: TGTGCCAGCAGCTTAGAATCCCAGGGGAACTATGGCTACACCTTC.

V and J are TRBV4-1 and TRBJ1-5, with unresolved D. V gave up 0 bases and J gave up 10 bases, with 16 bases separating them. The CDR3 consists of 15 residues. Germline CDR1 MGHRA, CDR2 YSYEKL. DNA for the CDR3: TGCGCCAGCAGCCAAGAGAGAGGGCAAATTAGTCCCCAGCATTTT. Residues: CASSQERGQISPQHF.

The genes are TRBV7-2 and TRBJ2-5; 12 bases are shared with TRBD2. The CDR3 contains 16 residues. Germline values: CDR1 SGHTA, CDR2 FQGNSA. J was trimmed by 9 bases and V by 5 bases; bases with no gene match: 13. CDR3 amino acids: CASSLQTSGGPRPQYF. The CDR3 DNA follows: TGTGCCAGCAGCCTTCAGACTAGCGGGGGCCCACGTCCCCAGTACTTC.

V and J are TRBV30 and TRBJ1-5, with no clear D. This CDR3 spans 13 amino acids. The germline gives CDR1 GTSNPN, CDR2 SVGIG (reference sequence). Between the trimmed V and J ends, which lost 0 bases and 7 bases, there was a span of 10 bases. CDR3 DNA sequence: TGTGCCTGGAGTGTAATGGGCGGGCAGCCCCAGCATTTT. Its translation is CAWSVMGGQPQHF.

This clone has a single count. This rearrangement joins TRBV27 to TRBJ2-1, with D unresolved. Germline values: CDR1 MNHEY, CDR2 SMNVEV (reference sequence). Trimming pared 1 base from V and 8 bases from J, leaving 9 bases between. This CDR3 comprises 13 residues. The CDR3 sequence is CASSLFTGHEQFF. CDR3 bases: TGTGCCAGCAGTTTATTTACGGGCCATGAGCAGTTCTTC.

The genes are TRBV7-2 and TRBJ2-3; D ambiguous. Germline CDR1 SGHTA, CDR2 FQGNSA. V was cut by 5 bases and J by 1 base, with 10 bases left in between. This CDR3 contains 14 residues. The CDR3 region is CASSPQPGTDTQYF. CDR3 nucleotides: TGTGCCAGCAGCCCCCAACCCGGCACAGATACGCAGTATTTT.

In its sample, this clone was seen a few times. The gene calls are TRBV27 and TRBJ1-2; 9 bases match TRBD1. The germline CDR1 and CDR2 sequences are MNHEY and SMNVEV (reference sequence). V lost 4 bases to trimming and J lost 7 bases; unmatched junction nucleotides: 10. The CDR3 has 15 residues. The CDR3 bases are TGTGCCAGCAGTTGGGGTACAGGGGGCCCTGGTGGCTACACCTTC. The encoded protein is CASSWGTGGPGGYTF.

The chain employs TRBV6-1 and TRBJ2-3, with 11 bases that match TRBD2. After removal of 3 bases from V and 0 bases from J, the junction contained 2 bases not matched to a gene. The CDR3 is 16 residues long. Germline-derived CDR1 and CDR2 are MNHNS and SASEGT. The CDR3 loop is CASSDRLAGSTDTQYF. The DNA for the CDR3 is TGTGCCAGCAGTGATAGACTAGCGGGGAGCACAGATACGCAGTATTTT.

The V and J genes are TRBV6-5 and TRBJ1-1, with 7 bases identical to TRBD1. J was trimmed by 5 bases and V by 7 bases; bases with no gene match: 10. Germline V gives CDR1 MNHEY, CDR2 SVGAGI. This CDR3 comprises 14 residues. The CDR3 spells CASKGPGGLTEAFF. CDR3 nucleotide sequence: TGTGCCAGCAAAGGTCCAGGGGGTTTAACTGAAGCTTTCTTT.

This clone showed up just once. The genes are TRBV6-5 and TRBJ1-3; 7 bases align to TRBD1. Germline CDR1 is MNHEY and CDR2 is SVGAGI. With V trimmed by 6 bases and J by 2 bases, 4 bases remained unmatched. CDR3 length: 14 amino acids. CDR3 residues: CASSQTGAGNTIYF. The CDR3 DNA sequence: TGTGCCAGCAGCCAAACAGGGGCTGGAAACACCATATATTTT.

Here the CDR3 DNA reads TGTGCCAGCTCACCGGCCGCGGGGATGAACACTGAAGCTTTCTTT. Encoded protein: CASSPAAGMNTEAFF. The gene calls are TRBV18 and TRBJ1-1; D remains unclear. This CDR3 has 15 residues. CDR1 is KGHSH, CDR2 LQKENI, per germline. V was trimmed by 3 bases and J by 0 bases, leaving 11 bases between them.

The DNA of the CDR3 is TGTGCCAGCAGTGACCCCGGGACAGCCTACGAGCAGTACTTC. Residues: CASSDPGTAYEQYF. The genes are TRBV6-5 and TRBJ2-7, with 7 bases fitting TRBD1. The V segment lost 5 bases and the J segment 2 bases; nucleotides outside the gene matches: 6. Germline CDR1 and CDR2: MNHEY and SVGAGI. CDR3 length: 14 amino acids.

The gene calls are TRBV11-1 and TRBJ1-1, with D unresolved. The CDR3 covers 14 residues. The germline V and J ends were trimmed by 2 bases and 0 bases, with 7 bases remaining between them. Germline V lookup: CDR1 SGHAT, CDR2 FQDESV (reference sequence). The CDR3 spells CASSLNAMNTEAFF. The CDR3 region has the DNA TGTGCCAGCAGCTTAAACGCCATGAACACTGAAGCTTTCTTT.

As DNA, the CDR3 is TGTGCCAGCAGTGAAGGGAGGGGGCCAGGAGGCTACACCTTC. Its translation is CASSEGRGPGGYTF. The chain recombines TRBV25-1 with TRBJ1-2, with 7 bases lining up with TRBD1. From germline, CDR1 is MGHDK and CDR2 SYGVNS. This CDR3 is 14 amino acids long. Trimming at V came to 2 bases and at J to 8 bases, leaving 8 bases not matched to a gene.

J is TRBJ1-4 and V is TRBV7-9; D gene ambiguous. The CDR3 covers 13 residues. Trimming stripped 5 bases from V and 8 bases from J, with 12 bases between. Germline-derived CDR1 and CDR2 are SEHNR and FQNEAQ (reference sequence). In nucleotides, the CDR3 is TGTGCCAGCAGCCGTGGCGGTGGGGAAAAACTGTTTTTT. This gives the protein CASSRGGGEKLFF.

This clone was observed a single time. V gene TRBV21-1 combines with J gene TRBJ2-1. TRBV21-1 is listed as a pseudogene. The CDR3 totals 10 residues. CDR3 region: CASRVGGAFF. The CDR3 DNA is TGTGCTAGCAGGGTCGGGGGCGCGTTCTTC.

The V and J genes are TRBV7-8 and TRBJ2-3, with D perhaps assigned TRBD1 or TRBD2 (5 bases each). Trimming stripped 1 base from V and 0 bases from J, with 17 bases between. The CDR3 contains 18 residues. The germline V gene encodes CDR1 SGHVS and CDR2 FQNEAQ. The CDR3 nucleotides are TGTGCCAGCAGCTTAGTTGATTTGGGACCGCCAAGCACAGATACGCAGTATTTT. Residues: CASSLVDLGPPSTDTQYF.

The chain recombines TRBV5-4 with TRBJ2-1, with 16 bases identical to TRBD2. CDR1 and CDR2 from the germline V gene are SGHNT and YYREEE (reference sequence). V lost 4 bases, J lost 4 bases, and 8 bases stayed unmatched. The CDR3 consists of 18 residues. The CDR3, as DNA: TGTGCCAGCAGCGCGGGACTAGCGGGGGGGCCGATATACAATGAGCAGTTCTTC. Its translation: CASSAGLAGGPIYNEQFF.

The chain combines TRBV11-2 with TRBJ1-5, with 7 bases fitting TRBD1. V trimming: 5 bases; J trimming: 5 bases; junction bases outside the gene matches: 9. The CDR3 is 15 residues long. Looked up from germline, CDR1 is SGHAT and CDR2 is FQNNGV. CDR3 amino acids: CASSQGGGKHQPQHF. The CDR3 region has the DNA TGTGCCAGCAGCCAGGGGGGGGGAAAGCATCAGCCCCAGCATTTT.

The CDR3 DNA follows: TGTGCCAGCAGCCTCCAGGCAGATACGCAGTATTTT. Its protein product is CASSLQADTQYF. This chain uses TRBV7-9 with TRBJ2-3; no firm D call. The CDR3 spans 12 residues. The V gene lost 5 bases and the J gene lost 4 bases, with 7 bases spanning the gap. Germline V CDR1 and CDR2: SEHNR, FQNEAQ (reference sequence).

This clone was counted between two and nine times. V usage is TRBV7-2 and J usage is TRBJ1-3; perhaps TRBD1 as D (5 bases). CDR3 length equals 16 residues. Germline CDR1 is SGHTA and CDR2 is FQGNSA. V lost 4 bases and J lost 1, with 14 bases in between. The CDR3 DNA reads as TGTGCCAGCAGCTCCCGGGTGGGGGGGTCTGGAAACACCATATATTTT. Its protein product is CASSSRVGGSGNTIYF.

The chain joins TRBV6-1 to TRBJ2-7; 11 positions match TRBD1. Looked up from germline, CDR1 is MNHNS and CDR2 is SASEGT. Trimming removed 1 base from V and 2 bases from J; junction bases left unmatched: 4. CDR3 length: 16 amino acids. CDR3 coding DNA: TGTGCCAGCAGTGAAGGCTGGGGACAGGGGGCCTACGAGCAGTACTTC. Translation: CASSEGWGQGAYEQYF.

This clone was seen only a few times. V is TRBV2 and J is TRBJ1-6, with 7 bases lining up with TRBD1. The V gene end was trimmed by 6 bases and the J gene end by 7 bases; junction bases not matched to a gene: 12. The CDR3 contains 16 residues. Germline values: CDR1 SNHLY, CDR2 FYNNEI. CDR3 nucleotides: TGTGCCAGCAGCCGAGGATGGGACAGCAGAAATTCACCCCTCCACTTT. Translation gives CASSRGWDSRNSPLHF.

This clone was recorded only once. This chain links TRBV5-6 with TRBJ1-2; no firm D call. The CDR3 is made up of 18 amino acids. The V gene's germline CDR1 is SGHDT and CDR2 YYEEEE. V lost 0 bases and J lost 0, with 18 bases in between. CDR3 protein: CASSLADKGPYPNYGYTF. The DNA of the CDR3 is TGTGCCAGCAGCTTGGCCGACAAAGGGCCCTATCCTAACTATGGCTACACCTTC.

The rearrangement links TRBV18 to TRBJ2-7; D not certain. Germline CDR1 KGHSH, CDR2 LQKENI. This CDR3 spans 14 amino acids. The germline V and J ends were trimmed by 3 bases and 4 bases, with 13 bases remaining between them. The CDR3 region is CASSPMTDVYEQYF. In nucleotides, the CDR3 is TGTGCCAGCTCACCGATGACGGACGTATACGAGCAGTACTTC.